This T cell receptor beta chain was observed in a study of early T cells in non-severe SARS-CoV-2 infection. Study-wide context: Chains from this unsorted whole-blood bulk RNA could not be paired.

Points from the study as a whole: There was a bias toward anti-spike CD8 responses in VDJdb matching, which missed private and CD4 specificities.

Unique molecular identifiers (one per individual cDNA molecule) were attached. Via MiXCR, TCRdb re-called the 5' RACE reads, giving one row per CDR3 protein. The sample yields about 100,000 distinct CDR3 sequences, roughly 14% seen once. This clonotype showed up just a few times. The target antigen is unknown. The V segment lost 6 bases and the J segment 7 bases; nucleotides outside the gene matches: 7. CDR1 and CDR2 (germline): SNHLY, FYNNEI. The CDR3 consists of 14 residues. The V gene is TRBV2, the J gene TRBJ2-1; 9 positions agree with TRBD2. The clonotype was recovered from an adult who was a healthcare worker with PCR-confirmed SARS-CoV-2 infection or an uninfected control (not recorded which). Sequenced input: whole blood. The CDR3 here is CASRISGSGNEQFF. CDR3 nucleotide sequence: TGTGCCAGCAGAATTAGCGGGAGCGGAAATGAGCAGTTCTTC.